The rows below give T cell receptor beta chains drawn from one sample of a study of neurological immune-mediated disorders. MiXCR, run by TCRdb on the 5' RACE reads, gives a single entry per CDR3 protein. The sample carries tens of thousands of distinct CDR3 sequences, 3% to 4% recorded once. The source material was PBMCs. These receptors were taken from a man under 40 with multiple sclerosis. Both conserved end residues are part of each CDR3. The D gene is left open where the match is weak. Clone size is shown for a subset of rows, as once, few, many or a class of expanded clone.

D: -; V: TRBV6-5; length: 15; J: TRBJ1-3; size: many; DNA: TGTGCCAGCAGTTACTCGTCCGGGGCCAGGGGCACCATATATTTT; CDR3: CASSYSSGARGTIYF
D: -; V: TRBV9; length: 14; J: TRBJ1-1; size: few; DNA: TGTGCCAGCAGCGTTAGCTTAGGAGCCTCTGAAGCTTTCTTT; CDR3: CASSVSLGASEAFF
D: TRBD1; V: TRBV7-2; length: 13; J: TRBJ1-1; size: -; DNA: TGTGCCAGTAGCCCGACATCAGGGGGTATCGCTTTCTTT; CDR3: CASSPTSGGIAFF
D: -; V: TRBV4-2; length: 13; J: TRBJ2-1; size: many; DNA: TGTGCCAGCAGCCAACTTGGCCCGAATGAGCAGTTCTTC; CDR3: CASSQLGPNEQFF
D: -; V: TRBV11-2; length: 15; J: TRBJ2-4; size: many; DNA: TGTGCCAGCAGCTTGGGGGGGGGCGCCGAAAACATTCAGTACTTC; CDR3: CASSLGGGAENIQYF
D: -; V: TRBV20-1; length: 16; J: TRBJ1-2; size: many; DNA: TGCAGTGCTAGAGATAACCCGGGAGCCATTAACTATGGCTACACCTTC; CDR3: CSARDNPGAINYGYTF
D: -; V: TRBV9; length: 15; J: TRBJ1-2; size: many; DNA: TGTGCCAGCAGCCCCTGGAGAGTCCCGACCTATGGCTACACCTTC; CDR3: CASSPWRVPTYGYTF
D: TRBD1; V: TRBV4-3; length: 15; J: TRBJ2-1; size: many; DNA: TGCGCCAGCAGCGACCCGGGACAGGTAGTTAATGAGCAGTTCTTC; CDR3: CASSDPGQVVNEQFF
D: -; V: TRBV7-2; length: 15; J: TRBJ2-3; size: -; DNA: TGTGCCAGCAGCCCACGAAGGGGGAGCACAGATACGCAGTATTTT; CDR3: CASSPRRGSTDTQYF
D: -; V: TRBV18; length: 12; J: TRBJ1-5; size: many; DNA: TGTGCCAGCTCACAGGGACCCCAGCCCCAGCATTTT; CDR3: CASSQGPQPQHF
D: -; V: TRBV20-1; length: 15; J: TRBJ2-3; size: many; DNA: TGCAGTGCTATAGCCGCGGTCTTTAGCACAGATACGCAGTATTTT; CDR3: CSAIAAVFSTDTQYF
D: -; V: TRBV5-1; length: 14; J: TRBJ1-2; size: many; DNA: TGCGCCAGCAGCTTGGGAGCAGGGACCTATGGCTACACCTTC; CDR3: CASSLGAGTYGYTF
D: -; V: TRBV12-3/TRBV12-4; length: 13; J: TRBJ2-2; size: many; DNA: TGTGCCAGCACCACGGTGAACACCGGGGAGCTGTTTTTT; CDR3: CASTTVNTGELFF
D: TRBD1; V: TRBV3-1; length: 15; J: TRBJ1-1; size: -; DNA: TGTGCCAGCAGCCAACCGGGACAGGGACACACTGAAGCTTTCTTT; CDR3: CASSQPGQGHTEAFF
D: TRBD1; V: TRBV6-5; length: 13; J: TRBJ1-6; size: many; DNA: TGTGCCAGCAGAGCCAGGGACAGTGCACCCCTCCACTTT; CDR3: CASRARDSAPLHF
D: -; V: TRBV7-2; length: 13; J: TRBJ1-2; size: many; DNA: TGTGCCAGCAGCTCGGGACTGTATAGTGGCTACACCTTC; CDR3: CASSSGLYSGYTF
D: TRBD1; V: TRBV4-2; length: 15; J: TRBJ1-4; size: many; DNA: TGTGCCAGCAGCCAAGACGGACAGGGAGGTGAAAAACTGTTTTTT; CDR3: CASSQDGQGGEKLFF
D: TRBD1; V: TRBV5-5; length: 14; J: TRBJ1-1; size: many; DNA: TGTGCCAGCAGCAACCAGGGGGCGAACACTGAAGCTTTCTTT; CDR3: CASSNQGANTEAFF